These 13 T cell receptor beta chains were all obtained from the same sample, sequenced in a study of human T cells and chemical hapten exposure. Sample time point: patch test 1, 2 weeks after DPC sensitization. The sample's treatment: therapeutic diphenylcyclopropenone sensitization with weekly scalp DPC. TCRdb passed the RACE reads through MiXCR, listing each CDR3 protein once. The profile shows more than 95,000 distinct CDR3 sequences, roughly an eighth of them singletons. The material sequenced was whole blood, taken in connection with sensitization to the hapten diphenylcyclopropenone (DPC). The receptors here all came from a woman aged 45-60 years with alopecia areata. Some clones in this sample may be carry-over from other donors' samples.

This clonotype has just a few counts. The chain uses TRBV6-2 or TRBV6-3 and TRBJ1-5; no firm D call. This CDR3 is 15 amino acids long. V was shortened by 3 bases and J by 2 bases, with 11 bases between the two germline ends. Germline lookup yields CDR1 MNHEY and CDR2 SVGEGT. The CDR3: CASSYSGHGNQPQHF. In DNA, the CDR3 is TGTGCCAGCAGTTATTCGGGTCATGGCAATCAGCCCCAGCATTTT.

The CDR3 sequence: CASSLIPPSGGDTQYF. For the CDR3, the DNA is TGCGCCAGCAGCTTGATCCCGCCTAGTGGCGGAGATACGCAGTATTTT. This chain connects TRBV5-1 to TRBJ2-3, with D hard to call. The CDR3 contains 16 residues. The V end lost 1 base, the J end lost 5 bases, and 17 bases lay between the germline ends. Germline lookup yields CDR1 SGHRS and CDR2 YFSETQ.

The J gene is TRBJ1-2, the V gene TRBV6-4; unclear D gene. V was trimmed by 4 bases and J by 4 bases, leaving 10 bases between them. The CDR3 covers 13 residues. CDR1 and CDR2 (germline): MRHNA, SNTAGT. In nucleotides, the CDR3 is TGTGCCAGCAGTGTAACACCTATCTATGGCTACACCTTC. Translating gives CASSVTPIYGYTF.

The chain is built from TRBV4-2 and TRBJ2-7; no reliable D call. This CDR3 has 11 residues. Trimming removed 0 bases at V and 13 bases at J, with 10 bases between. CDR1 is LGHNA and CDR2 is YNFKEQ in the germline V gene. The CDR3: CASSQDGQIYF. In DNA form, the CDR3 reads TGTGCCAGCAGCCAAGATGGCCAGATATACTTC.

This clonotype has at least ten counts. CDR3 loop: CASSPLRGAGANVLTF. The CDR3 DNA sequence: TGTGCCAGCAGTCCCCTCCGGGGGGCTGGGGCCAACGTCCTGACTTTC. The V and J genes are TRBV27 and TRBJ2-6, with TRBD2 matching over 7 bases. Germline-derived CDR1 and CDR2 are MNHEY and SMNVEV (reference sequence). The trim removed 5 bases at V and 2 bases at J, leaving 6 bases unmatched. CDR3 size: 16 residues.

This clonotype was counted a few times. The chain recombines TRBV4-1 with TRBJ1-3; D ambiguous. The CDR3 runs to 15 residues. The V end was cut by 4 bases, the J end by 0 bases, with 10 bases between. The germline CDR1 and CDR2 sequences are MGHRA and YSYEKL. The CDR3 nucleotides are TGCGCCAGCAGCCTAAGGACGGACTCTGGAAACACCATATATTTT. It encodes CASSLRTDSGNTIYF.

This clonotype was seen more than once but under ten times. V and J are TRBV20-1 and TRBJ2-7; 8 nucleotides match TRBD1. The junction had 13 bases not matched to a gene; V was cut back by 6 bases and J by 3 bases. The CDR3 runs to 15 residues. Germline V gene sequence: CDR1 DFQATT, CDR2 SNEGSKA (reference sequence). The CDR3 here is CSALPTGDIYYEQYF. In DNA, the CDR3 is TGCAGTGCACTCCCGACAGGGGACATATACTACGAGCAGTACTTC.

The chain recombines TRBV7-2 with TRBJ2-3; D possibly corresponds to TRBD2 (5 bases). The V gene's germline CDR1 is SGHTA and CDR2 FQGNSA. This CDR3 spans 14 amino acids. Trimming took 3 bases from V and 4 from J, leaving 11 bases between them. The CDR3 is CASSFGLASDTQYF. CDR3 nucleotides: TGTGCCAGCAGCTTTGGACTGGCTTCAGATACGCAGTATTTT.

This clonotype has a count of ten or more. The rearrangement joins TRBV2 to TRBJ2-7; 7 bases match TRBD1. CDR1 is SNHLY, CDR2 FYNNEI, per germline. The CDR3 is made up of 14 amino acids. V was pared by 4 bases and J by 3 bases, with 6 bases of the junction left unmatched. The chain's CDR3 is CASSAPGTDYEQYF. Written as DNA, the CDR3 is TGTGCCAGCAGTGCCCCCGGGACAGACTACGAGCAGTACTTC.

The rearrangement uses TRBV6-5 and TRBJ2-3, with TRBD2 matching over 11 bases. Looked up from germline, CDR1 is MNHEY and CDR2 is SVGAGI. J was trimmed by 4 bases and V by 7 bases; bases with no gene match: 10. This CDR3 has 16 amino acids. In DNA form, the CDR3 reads TGTGCCAGCACCAAGACTAGCGGGATATTTGCAGATACGCAGTATTTT. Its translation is CASTKTSGIFADTQYF.

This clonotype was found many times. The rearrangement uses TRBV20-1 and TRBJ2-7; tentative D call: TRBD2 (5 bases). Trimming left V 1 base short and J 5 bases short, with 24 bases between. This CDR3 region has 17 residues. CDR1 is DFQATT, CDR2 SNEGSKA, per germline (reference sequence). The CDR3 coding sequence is TGCAGTGCTAGAGTCCCCGTTACCCGGCGGCGCGGGCACGAGCAGTACTTC. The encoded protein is CSARVPVTRRRGHEQYF.

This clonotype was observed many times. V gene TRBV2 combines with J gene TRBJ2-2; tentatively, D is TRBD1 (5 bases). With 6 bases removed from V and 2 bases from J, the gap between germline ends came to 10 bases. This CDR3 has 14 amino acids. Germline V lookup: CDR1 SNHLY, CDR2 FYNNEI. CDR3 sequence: CASRRQPNTGELFF. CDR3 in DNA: TGTGCCAGCAGGCGACAGCCTAACACCGGGGAGCTGTTTTTT. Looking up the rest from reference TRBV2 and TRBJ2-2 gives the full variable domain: EPEVTQTPSHQVTQMGQEVILRCVPISNHLYFYWYRQILGQKVEFLVSFYNNEISEKSEIFDDQFSVERPDGSNFTLKIRSTKLEDSAMYFCASRRQPNTGELFFGEGSRLTVL.

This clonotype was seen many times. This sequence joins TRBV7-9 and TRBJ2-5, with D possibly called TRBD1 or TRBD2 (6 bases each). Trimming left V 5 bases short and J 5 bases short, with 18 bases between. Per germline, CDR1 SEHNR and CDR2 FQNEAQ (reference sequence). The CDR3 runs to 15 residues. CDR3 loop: CASSQGRLREETQYF. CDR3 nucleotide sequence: TGTGCCAGCAGCCAGGGGAGGCTGCGTGAGGAGACCCAGTACTTC.